This T cell receptor beta chain was retrieved from a study of blood T cell repertoires in COVID-19. Authors' data handling: Amplification with reference gene primers provided the estimates of nucleated cell counts. TCRdb's table, derived via immunoSEQ multiplex PCR, lists solely in-frame clones and lacks some. Clone size and the V and J calls come from that table; the DNA yielded D and trimming. The data show 120,000 to 150,000 clones, over 80% seen once. J lost 4 bases, V lost 1 base, and 1 base had no gene match. The CDR3 totals 14 residues. Germline V gene lookup returns CDR1 SGHRS and CDR2 YFSETQ.

The chain is built from TRBV5-1 and TRBJ2-1; TRBD1 aligns across 8 bases. The source material was PBMCs or T cells enriched from blood (not recorded which). The TCR was taken from a woman in her thirties or forties who had recovered from COVID-19. DNA for the CDR3: TGCGCCAGCAGCTTGCACAGGGGGTACAATGAGCAGTTCTTC. This gives the protein CASSLHRGYNEQFF.